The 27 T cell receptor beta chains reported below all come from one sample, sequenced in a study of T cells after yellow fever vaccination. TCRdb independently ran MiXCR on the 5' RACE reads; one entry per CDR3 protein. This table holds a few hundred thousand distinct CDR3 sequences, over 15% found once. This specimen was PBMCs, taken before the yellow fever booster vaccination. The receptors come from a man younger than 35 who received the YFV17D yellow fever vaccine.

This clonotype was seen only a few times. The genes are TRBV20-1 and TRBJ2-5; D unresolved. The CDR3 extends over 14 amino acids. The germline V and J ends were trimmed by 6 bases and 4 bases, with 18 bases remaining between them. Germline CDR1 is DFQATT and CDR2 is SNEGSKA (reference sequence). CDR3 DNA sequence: TGCAGTGCCAGAAAGTCTCTAGGGCGAGAGACCCAGTACTTC. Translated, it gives CSARKSLGRETQYF.

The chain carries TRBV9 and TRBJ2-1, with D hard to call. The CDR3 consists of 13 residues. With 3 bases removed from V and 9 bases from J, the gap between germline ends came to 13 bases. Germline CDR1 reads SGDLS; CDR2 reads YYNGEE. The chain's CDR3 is CASSAPQWPEQFF. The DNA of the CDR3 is TGTGCCAGCAGCGCTCCGCAGTGGCCTGAGCAGTTCTTC.

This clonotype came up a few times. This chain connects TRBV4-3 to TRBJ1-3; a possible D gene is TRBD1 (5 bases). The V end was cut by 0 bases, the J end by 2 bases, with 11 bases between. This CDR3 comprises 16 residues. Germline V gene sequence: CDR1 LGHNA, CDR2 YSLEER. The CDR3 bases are TGCGCCAGCAGCCAAGAGTGGAGGGGTGCTGGAAACACCATATATTTT. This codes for CASSQEWRGAGNTIYF.

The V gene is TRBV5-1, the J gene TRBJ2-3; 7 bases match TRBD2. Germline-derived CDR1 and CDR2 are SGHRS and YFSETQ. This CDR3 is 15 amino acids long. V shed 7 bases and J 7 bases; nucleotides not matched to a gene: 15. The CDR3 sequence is CASEVGSRGVNTQYF. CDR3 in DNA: TGCGCCAGCGAAGTCGGGTCTCGGGGGGTAAATACGCAGTATTTT.

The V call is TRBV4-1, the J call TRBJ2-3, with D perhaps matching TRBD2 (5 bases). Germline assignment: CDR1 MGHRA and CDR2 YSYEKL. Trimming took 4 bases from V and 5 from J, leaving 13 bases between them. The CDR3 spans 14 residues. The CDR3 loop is CASSLETGGDTQYF. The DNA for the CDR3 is TGCGCCAGCAGCCTCGAGACCGGAGGAGATACGCAGTATTTT.

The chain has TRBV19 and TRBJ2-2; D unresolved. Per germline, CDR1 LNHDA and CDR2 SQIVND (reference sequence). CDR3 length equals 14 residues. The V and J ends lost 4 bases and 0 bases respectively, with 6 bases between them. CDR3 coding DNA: TGTGCCAGTAGTACGGCAGCGAACACCGGGGAGCTGTTTTTT. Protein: CASSTAANTGELFF.

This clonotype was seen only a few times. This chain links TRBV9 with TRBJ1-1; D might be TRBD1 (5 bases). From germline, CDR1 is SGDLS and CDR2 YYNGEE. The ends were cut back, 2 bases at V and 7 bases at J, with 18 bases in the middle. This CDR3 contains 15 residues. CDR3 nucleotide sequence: TGTGCCAGCAGCGTGTTAGGCAGCCAGGGTTTTGAAGCTTTCTTT. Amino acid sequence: CASSVLGSQGFEAFF.

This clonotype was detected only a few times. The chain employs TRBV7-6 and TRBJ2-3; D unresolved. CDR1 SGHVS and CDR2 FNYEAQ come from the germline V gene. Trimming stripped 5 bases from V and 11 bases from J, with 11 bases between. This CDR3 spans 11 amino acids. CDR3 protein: CASSRRIVQYF. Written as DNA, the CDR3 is TGTGCCAGCAGCCGCCGGATCGTGCAGTATTTT.

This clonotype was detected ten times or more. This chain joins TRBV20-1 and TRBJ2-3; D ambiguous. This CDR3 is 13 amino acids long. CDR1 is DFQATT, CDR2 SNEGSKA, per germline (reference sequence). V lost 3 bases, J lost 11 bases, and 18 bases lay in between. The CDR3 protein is CSASQESQIGQYF. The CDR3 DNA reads TGCAGTGCTAGTCAGGAATCACAGATAGGGCAGTATTTT.

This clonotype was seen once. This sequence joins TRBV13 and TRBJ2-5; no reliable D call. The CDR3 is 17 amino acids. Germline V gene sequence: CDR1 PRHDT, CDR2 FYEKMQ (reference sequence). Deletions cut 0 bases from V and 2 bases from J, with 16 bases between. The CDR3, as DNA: TGTGCCAGCAGCTTAGGACTGAGCGCAGGCTTACAAGAGACCCAGTACTTC. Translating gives CASSLGLSAGLQETQYF.

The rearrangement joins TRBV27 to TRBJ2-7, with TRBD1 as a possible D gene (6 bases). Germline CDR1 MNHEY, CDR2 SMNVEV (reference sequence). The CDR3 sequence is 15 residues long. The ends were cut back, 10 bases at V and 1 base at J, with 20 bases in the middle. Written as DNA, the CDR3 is TGTGCCACCCGGTTCCTAGGGACACCTTCCTACGAGCAGTACTTC. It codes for CATRFLGTPSYEQYF.

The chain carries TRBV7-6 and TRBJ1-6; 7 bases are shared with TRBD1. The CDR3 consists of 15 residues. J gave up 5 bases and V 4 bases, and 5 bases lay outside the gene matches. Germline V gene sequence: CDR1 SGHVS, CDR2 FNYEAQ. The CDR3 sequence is CASSSSGTDNSPLHF. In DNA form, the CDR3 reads TGTGCCAGCAGCTCGTCCGGGACAGATAATTCACCCCTCCACTTT.

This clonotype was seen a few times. Here the CDR3 DNA reads TGTGCCAGCACCCTCCTGGGGAACACTGGGGCCAACGTCCTGACTTTC. Its protein product is CASTLLGNTGANVLTF. The chain joins TRBV7-9 to TRBJ2-6; no reliable D call. This CDR3 comprises 16 residues. Trimming stripped 7 bases from V and 2 bases from J, with 15 bases between. Germline lookup yields CDR1 SEHNR and CDR2 FQNEAQ (reference sequence).

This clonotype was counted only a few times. The CDR3 sequence is CASSPRTGLAGGLETQYF. CDR3 sequence (DNA): TGTGCCAGCAGCCCCCGAACGGGACTAGCGGGGGGGCTAGAGACCCAGTACTTC. The rearrangement links TRBV7-8 to TRBJ2-5; 16 bases agree with TRBD2. The CDR3 has 18 amino acids. The ends lost 5 bases at V and 4 bases at J; junction bases unmatched: 10. Per germline, CDR1 SGHVS and CDR2 FQNEAQ. Drawing the rest from reference TRBV7-8 and TRBJ2-5, the complete variable domain is GAGVSQSPRYKVAKRGQDVALRCDPISGHVSLFWYQQALGQGPEFLTYFQNEAQLDKSGLPSDRFFAERPEGSVSTLKIQRTQQEDSAVYLCASSPRTGLAGGLETQYFGPGTRLLVL.

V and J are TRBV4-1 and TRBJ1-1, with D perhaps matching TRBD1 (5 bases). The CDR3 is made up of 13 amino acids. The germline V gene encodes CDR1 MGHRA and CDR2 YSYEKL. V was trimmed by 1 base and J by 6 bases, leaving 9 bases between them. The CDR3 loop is CASSQARDPEAFF. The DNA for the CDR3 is TGCGCCAGCAGCCAAGCCAGGGATCCTGAAGCTTTCTTT.

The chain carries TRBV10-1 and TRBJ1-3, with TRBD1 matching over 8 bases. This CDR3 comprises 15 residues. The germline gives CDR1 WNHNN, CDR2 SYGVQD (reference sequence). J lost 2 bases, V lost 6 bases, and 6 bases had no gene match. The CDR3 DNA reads TGCGCCAGCAGCGCCGACAGGGGAACTGGAAACACCATATATTTT. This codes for CASSADRGTGNTIYF.

DNA for the CDR3: TGTGCCAGCTTGGGACAGCCGGGTGAAGCTTTCTTT. The encoded protein is CASLGQPGEAFF. The chain combines TRBV5-5 with TRBJ1-1, with 7 bases that match TRBD1. Looked up from germline, CDR1 is SGHKS and CDR2 is YYEKEE (reference sequence). The CDR3 sequence is 12 residues long. Germline trimming cut 7 bases from V and 7 bases from J; bases unmatched to any gene: 7.

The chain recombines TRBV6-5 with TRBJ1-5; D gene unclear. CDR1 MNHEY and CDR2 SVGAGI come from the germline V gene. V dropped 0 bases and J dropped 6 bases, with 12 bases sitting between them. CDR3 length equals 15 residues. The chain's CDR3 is CASSYSKSDGQPQHF. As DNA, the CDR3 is TGTGCCAGCAGTTACTCGAAGTCCGACGGTCAGCCCCAGCATTTT.

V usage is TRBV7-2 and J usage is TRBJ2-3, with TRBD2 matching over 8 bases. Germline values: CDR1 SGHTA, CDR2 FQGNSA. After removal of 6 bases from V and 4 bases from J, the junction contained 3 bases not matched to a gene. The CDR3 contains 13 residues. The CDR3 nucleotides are TGTGCCAGCAGGCAACTAGCGGCAGATACGCAGTATTTT. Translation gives CASRQLAADTQYF.

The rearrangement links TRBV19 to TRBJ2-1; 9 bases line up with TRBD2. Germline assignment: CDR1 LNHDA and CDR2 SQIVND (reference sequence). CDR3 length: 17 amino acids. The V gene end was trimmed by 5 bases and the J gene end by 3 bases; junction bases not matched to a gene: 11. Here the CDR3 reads CASSRQGAGGLYNEQFF. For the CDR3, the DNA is TGTGCCAGTAGTCGACAGGGAGCGGGGGGCCTCTACAATGAGCAGTTCTTC.

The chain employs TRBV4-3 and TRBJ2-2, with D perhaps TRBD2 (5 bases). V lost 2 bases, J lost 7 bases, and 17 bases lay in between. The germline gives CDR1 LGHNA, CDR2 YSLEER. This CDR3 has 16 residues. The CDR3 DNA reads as TGCGCCAGCAGCCAAATCAACAGCCCGGCGGGCGGGGAGCTGTTTTTT. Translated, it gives CASSQINSPAGGELFF.

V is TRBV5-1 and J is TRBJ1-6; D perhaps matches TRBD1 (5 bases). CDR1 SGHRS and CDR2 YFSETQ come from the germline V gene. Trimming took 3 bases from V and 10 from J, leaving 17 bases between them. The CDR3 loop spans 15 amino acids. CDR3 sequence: CASSSGGVGGSPLHF. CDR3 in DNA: TGCGCCAGCAGCTCCGGGGGGGTTGGGGGGTCACCCCTCCACTTT. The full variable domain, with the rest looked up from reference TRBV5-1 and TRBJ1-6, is KAGVTQTPRYLIKTRGQQVTLSCSPISGHRSVSWYQQTPGQGLQFLFEYFSETQRNKGNFPGRFSGRQFSNSRSEMNVSTLELGDSALYLCASSSGGVGGSPLHFGNGTRLTVT.

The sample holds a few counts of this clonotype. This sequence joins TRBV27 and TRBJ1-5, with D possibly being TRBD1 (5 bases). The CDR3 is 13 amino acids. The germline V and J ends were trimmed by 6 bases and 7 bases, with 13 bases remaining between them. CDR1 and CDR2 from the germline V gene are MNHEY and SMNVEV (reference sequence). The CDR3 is CASSLSGVQPQHF. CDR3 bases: TGTGCCAGCAGCCTTTCGGGGGTACAGCCCCAGCATTTT.

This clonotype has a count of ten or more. The CDR3 DNA follows: TGTGCCAGCAGTCCCCCGCGACAGGGGACTGGAGATACGCAGTATTTT. It is translated as CASSPPRQGTGDTQYF. The chain is built from TRBV12-3 or TRBV12-4 and TRBJ2-3, with TRBD1 matching 8 bases. With V trimmed by 5 bases and J by 5 bases, 12 bases remained unmatched. The CDR3 runs to 16 residues.

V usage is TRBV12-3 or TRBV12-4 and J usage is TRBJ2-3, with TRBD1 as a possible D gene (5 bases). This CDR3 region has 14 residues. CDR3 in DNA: TGTGCTAATGGACATGTGGGGATCACAGATACGCAGTATTTT. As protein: CANGHVGITDTQYF.

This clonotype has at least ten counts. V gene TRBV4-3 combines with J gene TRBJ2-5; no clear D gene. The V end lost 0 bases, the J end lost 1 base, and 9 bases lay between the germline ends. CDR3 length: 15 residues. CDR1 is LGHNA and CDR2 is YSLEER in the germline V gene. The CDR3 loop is CASSQDVGLQETQYF. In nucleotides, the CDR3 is TGCGCCAGCAGCCAAGATGTGGGCCTCCAAGAGACCCAGTACTTC.

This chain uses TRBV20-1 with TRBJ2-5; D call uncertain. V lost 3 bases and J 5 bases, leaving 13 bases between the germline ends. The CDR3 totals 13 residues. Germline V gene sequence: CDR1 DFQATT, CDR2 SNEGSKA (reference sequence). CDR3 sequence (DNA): TGCAGTGCTAGTGGCGGTCCTAGGGAGACCCAGTACTTC. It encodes CSASGGPRETQYF.